Shown below are 22 T cell receptor beta chains from a single sample sequenced in a study of Ad26.COV2.S vaccination and SARS-CoV-2 variants. Treatment in this sample: around 19 received Ad26.COV2.S at low or high dose, single or two shots; several received placebo; per-sample allocation not given. Day 63 following the first vaccine or placebo injection was when the samples were taken. Libraries were prepared by immunoSEQ multiplex PCR; TCRdb keeps only in-frame clonotypes and omits some of them. Of approximately 300,000 clones in the sample, around four fifths were seen once. The source was peripheral blood, collected in a trial of Ad26.COV2.S vaccine versus placebo. The receptors were sampled from a person between 18 and 65 years old who received the Ad26.COV2.S COVID-19 vaccine or a placebo.

The chain uses TRBV7-2 and TRBJ2-3; 16 nucleotides agree with TRBD2. The trim removed 5 bases at V and 2 bases at J, leaving 4 bases unmatched. Per the germline V gene, CDR1 is SGHTA and CDR2 is FQGNSA. The CDR3 sequence is 17 residues long. CDR3 residues: CASSRGLAGGSTDTQYF. CDR3 DNA: TGTGCCAGCAGCAGGGGACTAGCGGGGGGGTCCACAGATACGCAGTATTTT.

This chain uses TRBV18 with TRBJ2-3; 7 nucleotides align to TRBD1. The CDR3 runs to 16 residues. The germline V gene encodes CDR1 KGHSH and CDR2 LQKENI. V lost 6 bases and J lost 4; bases outside the gene matches: 13. CDR3 protein: CASSGSDREHPDTQYF. The CDR3 bases are TGTGCCAGCTCCGGGTCAGACAGGGAACATCCAGATACGCAGTATTTT.

This clone appeared a few times. The CDR3 region has the DNA TGTGCCAGCAGCCAAGATGAAAGGCAGGGGTGGAATTCACCCCTCCACTTT. It encodes CASSQDERQGWNSPLHF. The chain is built from TRBV3-1 (or the pseudogene TRBV3-2) and TRBJ1-6; D may be TRBD1 (6 bases). The CDR3 loop spans 17 amino acids. The V gene lost 0 bases and the J gene lost 7 bases, with 16 bases spanning the gap. From germline, CDR1 is LGHDT and CDR2 YNNKEL (reference sequence).

This sequence joins TRBV20-1 and TRBJ2-1, with D tentatively TRBD2 (6 bases). V dropped 4 bases and J dropped 13 bases, with 14 bases sitting between them. CDR1 DFQATT and CDR2 SNEGSKA come from the germline V gene (reference sequence). The CDR3 has 11 amino acids. The CDR3 sequence is CSATDYSGQFF. The CDR3 DNA sequence: TGCAGTGCTACGGACTATTCGGGACAGTTCTTC.

The CDR3 protein is CASSILDNTGGYTF. Written as DNA, the CDR3 is TGTGCCAGCAGCATCCTGGACAACACCGGTGGCTACACCTTC. The rearrangement links TRBV7-8 to TRBJ1-2; maybe TRBD1 (5 bases). The length of the CDR3 is 14 residues. V was cut by 5 bases and J by 7 bases, with 17 bases left in between. The germline CDR1 and CDR2 sequences are SGHVS and FQNEAQ.

The V call is TRBV5-1, the J call TRBJ2-5, with 10 bases matching TRBD1. Trimming cost V 6 bases and J 3 bases; bases outside gene matches: 2. The germline CDR1 and CDR2 sequences are SGHRS and YFSETQ. This CDR3 has 13 amino acids. This CDR3 reads CASTGTGEETQYF. In nucleotides, the CDR3 is TGCGCCAGCACCGGGACAGGGGAAGAGACCCAGTACTTC. Using reference TRBV5-1 and TRBJ2-5 for the parts outside the CDR3, the full variable domain is KAGVTQTPRYLIKTRGQQVTLSCSPISGHRSVSWYQQTPGQGLQFLFEYFSETQRNKGNFPGRFSGRQFSNSRSEMNVSTLELGDSALYLCASTGTGEETQYFGPGTRLLVL.

The V gene is TRBV28, the J gene TRBJ2-3; a possible D gene is TRBD1 (5 bases). The CDR3 length is 17 residues. In germline, CDR1 is MDHEN, CDR2 SYDVKM. Trimming cost V 5 bases and J 0 bases, with 18 bases left between them. As DNA, the CDR3 is TGTGCCAGCAGTCCCCCCGGTACAGGTTTGAGCACAGATACGCAGTATTTT. Its protein is CASSPPGTGLSTDTQYF.

The J gene is TRBJ1-1, the V gene TRBV15; a weak D match, TRBD1 (5 bases). The CDR3 has 15 residues. The ends were cut back, 5 bases at V and 1 base at J, with 14 bases in the middle. The germline gives CDR1 LNHNV, CDR2 YYDKDF (reference sequence). The CDR3 DNA reads TGTGCCACCAGCCCGACGGGGGAGCGGAACACTGAAGCTTTCTTT. This codes for CATSPTGERNTEAFF.

This sequence joins TRBV5-1 and TRBJ2-3, with 10 bases matching TRBD2. Germline V gives CDR1 SGHRS, CDR2 YFSETQ. The V and J ends lost 4 bases and 6 bases, in that order; junction bases with no gene match: 11. The CDR3 length is 16 residues. The CDR3 DNA sequence: TGCGCCAGCAGCGGTGGCCTAGCGGGGGCGGAGGATACGCAGTATTTT. Translation: CASSGGLAGAEDTQYF. The whole variable domain, filled in from reference TRBV5-1 and TRBJ2-3, reads KAGVTQTPRYLIKTRGQQVTLSCSPISGHRSVSWYQQTPGQGLQFLFEYFSETQRNKGNFPGRFSGRQFSNSRSEMNVSTLELGDSALYLCASSGGLAGAEDTQYFGPGTRLTVL.

The gene calls are TRBV5-1 and TRBJ2-1; TRBD2 aligns across 16 bases. V lost 4 bases and J lost 11; bases outside the gene matches: 6. The germline CDR1 and CDR2 sequences are SGHRS and YFSETQ. The length of the CDR3 is 15 residues. The CDR3 bases are TGCGCCAGCAGCGGGACTAGCGGGGGGGAAACTCAGCAGTTCTTC. Protein product: CASSGTSGGETQQFF.

The chain links TRBV5-6 to TRBJ1-4, with TRBD1 identical over 7 bases. Germline CDR1 is SGHDT and CDR2 is YYEEEE. V shed 4 bases and J 3 bases; nucleotides not matched to a gene: 6. The CDR3 contains 15 residues. The CDR3 DNA sequence: TGTGCCAGCAGCCAGACAGGGTATGCTAATGAAAAACTGTTTTTT. Amino acid sequence: CASSQTGYANEKLFF.

The rearrangement joins TRBV29-1 to TRBJ2-5, with D possibly matching TRBD2 (7 bases). Trimming shortened V by 6 bases and J by 3 bases, and 20 bases separated the two germline ends. Per the germline V gene, CDR1 is SQVTM and CDR2 is ANQGSEA. The CDR3 is 15 residues long. This chain's CDR3 is CSVGGLGGYEETQYF. CDR3 in DNA: TGCAGCGTGGGGGGGCTAGGAGGGTATGAAGAGACCCAGTACTTC.

The V gene is TRBV28, the J gene TRBJ2-7, with 9 bases fitting TRBD1. Germline V gives CDR1 MDHEN, CDR2 SYDVKM. CDR3 length: 16 residues. Germline trimming cut 5 bases from V and 2 bases from J; bases unmatched to any gene: 10. CDR3 DNA sequence: TGTGCCAGCAGTGCTACAGGGGGCGAGAGTCCCTACGAGCAGTACTTC. Its protein product is CASSATGGESPYEQYF.

In this sample, this clone turned up a few times. V gene TRBV5-4 combines with J gene TRBJ1-2; 8 positions agree with TRBD1. J lost 8 bases, V lost 4 bases, and 13 bases had no gene match. This CDR3 has 15 residues. Looked up from germline, CDR1 is SGHNT and CDR2 is YYREEE (reference sequence). The CDR3: CASSPNPQGAGGYTF. The CDR3 coding sequence is TGTGCCAGCAGCCCTAACCCCCAGGGGGCGGGGGGCTACACCTTC.

The V gene is TRBV27, the J gene TRBJ1-2; D might be TRBD1 (6 bases). This CDR3 contains 15 residues. Trimming removed 7 bases from V and 0 bases from J, with 15 bases in between. Germline V gene lookup returns CDR1 MNHEY and CDR2 SMNVEV (reference sequence). The CDR3 region has the DNA TGTGCCAGCACCCCACAGGGCTCCTCTAACTATGGCTACACCTTC. It translates to CASTPQGSSNYGYTF.

This chain joins TRBV9 and TRBJ2-5; 10 bases fit TRBD1. The germline V gene encodes CDR1 SGDLS and CDR2 YYNGEE. Losses at the gene ends were 3 bases for V and 5 bases for J; bases not matched to a gene: 7. CDR3 size: 15 residues. The CDR3 DNA reads as TGTGCCAGCAGCGCGGGACAGGGGTTTGGGGAGACCCAGTACTTC. Amino acid sequence: CASSAGQGFGETQYF.

The genes are TRBV7-2 and TRBJ2-5; D is undetermined. The V gene's germline CDR1 is SGHTA and CDR2 FQGNSA. Trimming pared 5 bases from V and 0 bases from J, leaving 13 bases between. CDR3 size: 15 residues. The CDR3 nucleotides read TGTGCCAGCAGCCACTCCGGCAGCTACCAAGAGACCCAGTACTTC. Translated, it gives CASSHSGSYQETQYF.

The chain employs TRBV2 and TRBJ1-2, with 7 positions matching TRBD1. CDR1 SNHLY and CDR2 FYNNEI come from the germline V gene. V was pared by 7 bases and J by 2 bases, with 4 bases of the junction left unmatched. The CDR3 runs to 13 residues. The CDR3 DNA sequence: TGTGCCAGCAAATTACAGGGGAACTATGGCTACACCTTC. The encoded protein is CASKLQGNYGYTF.

The genes are TRBV28 and TRBJ1-1; D is uncertain. Germline values: CDR1 MDHEN, CDR2 SYDVKM. The CDR3 contains 18 residues. Trimming shortened V by 0 bases and J by 0 bases, and 17 bases separated the two germline ends. As DNA, the CDR3 is TGTGCCAGCAGTTTATGGGAATTGTCAGACAAGATGAACACTGAAGCTTTCTTT. It codes for CASSLWELSDKMNTEAFF.

This rearrangement joins TRBV5-6 to TRBJ2-3; no clear D. Germline CDR1 is SGHDT and CDR2 is YYEEEE. CDR3 length: 15 residues. V lost 4 bases to trimming and J lost 2 bases, with 14 bases between them. Here the CDR3 DNA reads TGTGCCAGCAGCCCGAGACTGGGTTTCACAGATACGCAGTATTTT. Translated: CASSPRLGFTDTQYF.

The rearrangement joins TRBV7-9 to TRBJ1-2; unclear D gene. V dropped 4 bases and J dropped 2 bases, with 14 bases sitting between them. The CDR3 is 15 residues long. Looked up from germline, CDR1 is SEHNR and CDR2 is FQNEAQ (reference sequence). The CDR3 loop reads CASSSLVEANYGYTF. DNA for the CDR3: TGTGCCAGCAGCTCCCTTGTGGAAGCGAACTATGGCTACACCTTC.

The CDR3 protein is CASSQGQGNYGYTF. As DNA, the CDR3 is TGTGCCAGCAGTCAGGGACAGGGAAACTATGGCTACACCTTC. The chain employs TRBV6-6 and TRBJ1-2; 9 bases are shared with TRBD1. V was pared by 5 bases and J by 2 bases, with 3 bases of the junction left unmatched. There are 14 residues in the CDR3. The germline V gene encodes CDR1 MNHNY and CDR2 SVGAGI (reference sequence).